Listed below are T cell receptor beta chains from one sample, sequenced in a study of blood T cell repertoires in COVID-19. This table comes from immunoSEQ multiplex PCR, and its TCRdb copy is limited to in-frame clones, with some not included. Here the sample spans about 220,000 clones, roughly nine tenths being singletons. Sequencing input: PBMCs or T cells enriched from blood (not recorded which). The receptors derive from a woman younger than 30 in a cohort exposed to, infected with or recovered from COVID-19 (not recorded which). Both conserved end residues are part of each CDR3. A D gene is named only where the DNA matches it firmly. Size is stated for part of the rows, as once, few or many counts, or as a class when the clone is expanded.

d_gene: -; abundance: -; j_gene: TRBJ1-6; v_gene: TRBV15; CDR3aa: CATSNQQDSPLHF; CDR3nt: TGTGCCACCAGCAACCAGCAGGATTCACCCCTCCACTTT
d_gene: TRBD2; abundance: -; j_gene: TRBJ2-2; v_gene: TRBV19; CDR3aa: CASRSWAGANTGELFF; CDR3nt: TGTGCCAGTCGGTCATGGGCGGGGGCGAACACCGGGGAGCTGTTTTTT
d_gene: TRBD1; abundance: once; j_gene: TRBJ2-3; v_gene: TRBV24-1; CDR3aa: CATSWTGASTDTQYF; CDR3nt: TGTGCCACCAGTTGGACAGGAGCTAGCACAGATACGCAGTATTTT
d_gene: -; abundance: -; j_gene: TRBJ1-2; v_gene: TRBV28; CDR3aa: CASSFQQEYGYTF; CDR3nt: TGTGCCAGCAGTTTTCAACAGGAATATGGCTACACCTTC
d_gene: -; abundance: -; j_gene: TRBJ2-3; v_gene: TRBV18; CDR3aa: CASSPGVPDTQYF; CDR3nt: TGTGCCAGCTCACCCGGGGTCCCAGATACGCAGTATTTT
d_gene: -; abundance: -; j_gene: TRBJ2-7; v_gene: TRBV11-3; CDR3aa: CASSFSGYEQYF; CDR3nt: TGTGCCAGCAGCTTTAGTGGCTACGAGCAGTACTTC
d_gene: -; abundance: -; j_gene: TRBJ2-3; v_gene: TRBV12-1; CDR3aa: CASRDRRGQTQYF; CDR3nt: TGTGCCAGCCGGGACAGGCGGGGCCAGACGCAGTATTTT
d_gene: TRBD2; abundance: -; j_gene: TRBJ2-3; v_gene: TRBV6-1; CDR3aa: CASSELAGGVADTQYF; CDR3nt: TGTGCCAGCAGTGAACTAGCGGGGGGGGTGGCAGATACGCAGTATTTT
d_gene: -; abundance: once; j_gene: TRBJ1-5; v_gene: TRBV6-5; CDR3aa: CASSSLESHAQPQHF; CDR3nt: TGTGCCAGCAGTTCGCTGGAGTCCCACGCTCAGCCCCAGCATTTT
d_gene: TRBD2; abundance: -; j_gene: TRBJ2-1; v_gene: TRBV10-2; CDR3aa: CATAPRLAGPTNEQFF; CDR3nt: TGCGCCACCGCACCTAGACTAGCGGGGCCCACCAATGAGCAGTTCTTC
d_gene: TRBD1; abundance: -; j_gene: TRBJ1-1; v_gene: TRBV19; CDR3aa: CASSTVPGTGRGEAFF; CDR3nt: TGTGCCAGTAGTACCGTTCCCGGGACAGGGCGAGGAGAAGCTTTCTTT
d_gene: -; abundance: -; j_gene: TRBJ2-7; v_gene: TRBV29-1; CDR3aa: CSVEGIRAGDLYEQYF; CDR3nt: TGCAGCGTTGAAGGCATTCGGGCAGGGGACCTCTACGAGCAGTACTTC
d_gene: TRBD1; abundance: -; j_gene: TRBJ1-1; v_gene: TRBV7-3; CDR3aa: CASSSGTGNTEAFF; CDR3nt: TGTGCCAGCAGCTCTGGGACAGGGAACACTGAAGCTTTCTTT
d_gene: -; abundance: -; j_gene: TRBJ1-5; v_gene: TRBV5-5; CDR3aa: CASSLAGSGQPQHF; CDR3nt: TGTGCCAGCAGCCTGGCAGGCTCCGGTCAGCCCCAGCATTTT
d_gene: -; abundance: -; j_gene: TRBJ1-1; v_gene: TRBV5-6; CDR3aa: CASSLVGASTEAFF; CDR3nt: TGTGCCAGCAGCTTGGTGGGGGCGAGCACTGAAGCTTTCTTT
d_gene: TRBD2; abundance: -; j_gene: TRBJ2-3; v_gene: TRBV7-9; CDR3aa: CASSLALAAITQYF; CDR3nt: TGTGCCAGCAGCTTAGCTCTAGCGGCCATTACGCAGTATTTT
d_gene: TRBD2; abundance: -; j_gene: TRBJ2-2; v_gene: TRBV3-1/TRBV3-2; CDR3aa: CASSLPGTSGINTGELFF; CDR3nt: TGTGCCAGCAGTCTCCCCGGGACTAGCGGGATTAACACCGGGGAGCTGTTTTTT
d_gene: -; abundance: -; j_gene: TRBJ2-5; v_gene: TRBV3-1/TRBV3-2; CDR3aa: CASSQQAQETQYF; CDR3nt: TGTGCCAGCAGCCAACAGGCACAAGAGACCCAGTACTTC
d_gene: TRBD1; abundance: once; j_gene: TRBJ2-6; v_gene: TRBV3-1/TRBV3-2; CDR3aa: CASSHTGVSGANVLTF; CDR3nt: TGTGCCAGCAGCCATACAGGGGTGAGCGGGGCCAACGTCCTGACTTTC
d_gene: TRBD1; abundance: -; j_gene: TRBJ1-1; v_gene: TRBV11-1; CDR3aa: CASSPGQGAPEAFF; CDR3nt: TGTGCCAGCAGCCCGGGACAGGGAGCCCCTGAAGCTTTCTTT
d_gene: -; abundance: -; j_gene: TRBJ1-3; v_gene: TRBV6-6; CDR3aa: CASGLYPGNTIYF; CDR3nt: TGTGCCAGCGGCCTTTACCCCGGAAACACCATATATTTT
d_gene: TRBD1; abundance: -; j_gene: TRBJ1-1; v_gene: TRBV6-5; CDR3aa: CASETGARTEAFF; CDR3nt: TGTGCCAGCGAGACAGGGGCGCGGACTGAAGCTTTCTTT
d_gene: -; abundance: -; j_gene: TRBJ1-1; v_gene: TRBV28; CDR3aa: CASIGDTEAFF; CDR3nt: TGTGCCAGCATTGGAGACACTGAAGCTTTCTTT
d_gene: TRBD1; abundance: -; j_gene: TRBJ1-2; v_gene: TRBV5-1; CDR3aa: CASSLAGDRTYGYTF; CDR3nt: TGCGCCAGCAGCTTGGCGGGGGACAGGACCTATGGCTACACCTTC
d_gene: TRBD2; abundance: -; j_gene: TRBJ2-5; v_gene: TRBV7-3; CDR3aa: CASSPTGGMETQYF; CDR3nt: TGTGCCAGCAGCCCCACGGGGGGGATGGAGACCCAGTACTTC
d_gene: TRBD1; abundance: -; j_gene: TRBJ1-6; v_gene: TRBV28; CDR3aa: CASSPGQGGSPLHF; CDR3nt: TGTGCCAGCAGTCCGGGACAGGGTGGTTCACCCCTCCACTTT
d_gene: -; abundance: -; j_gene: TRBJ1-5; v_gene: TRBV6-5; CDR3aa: CASSPDRNSNQPQHF; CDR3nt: TGTGCCAGCAGCCCCGACAGGAATAGCAATCAGCCCCAGCATTTT
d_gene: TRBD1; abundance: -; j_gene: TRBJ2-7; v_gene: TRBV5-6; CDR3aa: CASSADRGPEQYF; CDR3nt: TGTGCCAGCAGCGCTGACAGGGGACCCGAGCAGTACTTC
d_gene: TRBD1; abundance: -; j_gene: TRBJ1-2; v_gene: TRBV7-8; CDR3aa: CASSSRQGNGYTF; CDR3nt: TGTGCCAGCAGCTCTCGACAGGGGAACGGCTACACCTTC
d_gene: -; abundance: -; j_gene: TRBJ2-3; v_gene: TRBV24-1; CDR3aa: CATSDLGLTDTQYF; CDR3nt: TGTGCCACCAGTGACCTGGGACTCACAGATACGCAGTATTTT
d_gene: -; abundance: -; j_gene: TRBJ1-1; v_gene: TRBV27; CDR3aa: CASSFRGMNTEAFF; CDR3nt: TGTGCCAGCAGTTTTAGGGGAATGAACACTGAAGCTTTCTTT
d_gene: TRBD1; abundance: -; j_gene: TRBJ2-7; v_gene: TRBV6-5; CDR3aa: CASSYSTGGSYEQYF; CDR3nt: TGTGCCAGCAGTTACTCGACAGGGGGCTCCTACGAGCAGTACTTC
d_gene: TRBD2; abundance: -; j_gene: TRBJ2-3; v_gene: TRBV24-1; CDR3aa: CATSDLGLAGATDTQYF; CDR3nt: TGTGCCACCAGTGATCTCGGACTAGCGGGAGCCACAGATACGCAGTATTTT
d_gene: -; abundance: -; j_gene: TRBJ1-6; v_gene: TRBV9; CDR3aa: CASSADDRSYNSPLHF; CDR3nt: TGTGCCAGCAGCGCTGACGACAGGTCCTATAATTCACCCCTCCACTTT
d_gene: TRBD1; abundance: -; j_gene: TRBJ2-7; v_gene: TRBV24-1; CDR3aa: CATSGDRGDYEQYF; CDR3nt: TGTGCCACCAGTGGGGACAGGGGGGACTACGAGCAGTACTTC
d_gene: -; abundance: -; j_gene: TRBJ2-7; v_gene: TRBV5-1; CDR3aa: CASSPSGTGHGYF; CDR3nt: TGCGCCAGCAGCCCCAGCGGGACAGGACACGGGTACTTC
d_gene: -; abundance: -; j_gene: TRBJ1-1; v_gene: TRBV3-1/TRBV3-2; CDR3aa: CASSRTALGQISYFLNTEAFF; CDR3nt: TGTGCCAGCAGCCGGACAGCTTTAGGGCAGATATCTTATTTCCTGAACACTGAAGCTTTCTTT
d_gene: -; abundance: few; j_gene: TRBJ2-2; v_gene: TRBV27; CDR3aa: CASSWGRTGELFF; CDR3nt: TGTGCCAGCAGTTGGGGGCGAACCGGGGAGCTGTTTTTT